The sequence of this T cell receptor beta chain was determined in a study of OX40 agonist ivuxolimab in advanced cancers. Study-wide results and limits: Certain nonresponders additionally had low normalized T-cell clonal expansion.

The table came from immunoSEQ multiplex PCR; TCRdb's copy has only in-frame clones and leaves some out. The table lists roughly 38,000 clones, more than 85% of them singletons. Systemic immunosuppression or autoimmune disease history was grounds to exclude patients. A note on this clone: Its target is unknown.

CDR1 is LNHDA and CDR2 is SQIVND in the germline V gene (reference sequence). V lost 8 bases to trimming and J lost 5 bases, with 13 bases between them. There are 12 residues in the CDR3. The receptor's source is an adult with an advanced solid tumor such as melanoma, head and neck, liver or kidney cancer. The sample in question was CD4+ or CD8+ T cells sorted from blood, obtained in a trial of the OX40 agonist ivuxolimab. V and J are TRBV19 and TRBJ2-7; weak D call: TRBD1 (6 bases). The chain's CDR3 is CASSQGSDEQYF. In DNA form, the CDR3 reads TGTGCCAGTTCCCAGGGGTCCGACGAGCAGTACTTC.